A single T cell receptor (beta chain) is shown here with its context. The germline V gene has CDR1 MNHEY and CDR2 SVGAGI. The CDR3 has 13 amino acids. Trimming removed 6 bases from V and 4 bases from J, with 12 bases in between. The sample originates from a study of blood T cell repertoires in COVID-19. Study-level background: The samples span acute and convalescent COVID-19 from the United States, Italy and Spain. In each case, the material was cDNA or gDNA derived from T cells, B-cell-depleted T cells, or PBMCs.

As handled by the study authors: Reference gene primer amplification gave estimated nucleated cell counts. The assay was immunoSEQ multiplex PCR, and TCRdb's table has in-frame clones only and misses some. The D gene and trimming were derived from the DNA, and the V and J assignments and clone size from that table. Found here are fewer than 15,000 clones, 75% to 90% of them singletons; the top ten hold approximately 15%. What was sequenced was peripheral blood. This chain joins TRBV6-5 and TRBJ1-2; TRBD1 might be the D (5 bases). The clonotype comes from a human donor in a cohort sampled during active COVID-19. CDR3 sequence (DNA): TGTGCCAGCAGACCCTCCCAGGGCTATGGCTACACCTTC. Protein product: CASRPSQGYGYTF.